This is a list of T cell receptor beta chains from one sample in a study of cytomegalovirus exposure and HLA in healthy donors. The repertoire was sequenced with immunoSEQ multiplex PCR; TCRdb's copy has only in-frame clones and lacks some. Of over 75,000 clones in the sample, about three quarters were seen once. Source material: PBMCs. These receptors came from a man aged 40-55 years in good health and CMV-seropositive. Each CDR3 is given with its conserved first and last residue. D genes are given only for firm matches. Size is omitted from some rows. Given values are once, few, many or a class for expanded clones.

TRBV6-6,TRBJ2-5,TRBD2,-,CASSYERGGQETQYF,TGTGCCAGCAGTTACGAACGGGGAGGGCAGGAGACCCAGTACTTC
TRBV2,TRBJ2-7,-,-,CASSVAYMPYEQYF,TGTGCCAGCAGTGTGGCATATATGCCCTACGAGCAGTACTTC
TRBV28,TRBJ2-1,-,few,CASSLIARWNEQFF,TGTGCCAGCAGTTTAATAGCGCGCTGGAATGAGCAGTTCTTC
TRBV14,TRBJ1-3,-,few,CASSQDLWAGKVNTIYF,TGTGCCAGCAGCCAAGATCTTTGGGCAGGGAAAGTAAACACCATATATTTT
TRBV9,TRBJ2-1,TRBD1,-,CASSPHPGTGYAEQFF,TGTGCCAGCAGCCCTCATCCCGGGACAGGGTACGCTGAGCAGTTCTTC
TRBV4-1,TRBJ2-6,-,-,CASSGGLGGVAGANVLTF,TGCGCCAGCAGCGGTGGACTTGGAGGGGTAGCTGGGGCCAACGTCCTGACTTTC
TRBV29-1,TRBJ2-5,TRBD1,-,CSVTDRGWETQYF,TGCAGCGTTACGGACAGGGGATGGGAGACCCAGTACTTC
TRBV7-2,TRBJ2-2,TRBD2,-,CASSFKREVSTGELFF,TGTGCCAGCAGCTTCAAGCGGGAGGTAAGCACCGGGGAGCTGTTTTTT
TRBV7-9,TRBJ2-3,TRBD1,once,CASSPGQGLTDTQYF,TGTGCCAGCAGCCCCGGACAGGGGCTCACAGATACGCAGTATTTT
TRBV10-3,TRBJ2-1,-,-,CAISEPNRYLDNEQFF,TGTGCCATCAGTGAGCCGAACCGGTATTTAGACAATGAGCAGTTCTTC
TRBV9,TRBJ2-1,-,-,CASSASSRVANEQFF,TGTGCCAGCAGCGCTTCTTCCCGGGTCGCCAATGAGCAGTTCTTC
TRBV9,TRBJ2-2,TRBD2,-,CASSPRWLAGEAGELFF,TGTGCCAGCAGCCCCCGTTGGTTAGCGGGAGAGGCCGGGGAGCTGTTTTTT
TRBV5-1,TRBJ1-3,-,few,CASSLVAGSGNTIYF,TGCGCCAGCAGCTTGGTTGCAGGCTCTGGAAACACCATATATTTT
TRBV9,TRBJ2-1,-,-,CASSHPREIGNNEQFF,TGTGCCAGCAGCCATCCACGGGAGATCGGCAACAATGAGCAGTTCTTC
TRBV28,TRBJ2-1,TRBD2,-,CASSHKLVGLAPYNEQFF,TGTGCCAGCAGCCATAAGTTAGTGGGACTAGCACCCTACAATGAGCAGTTCTTC
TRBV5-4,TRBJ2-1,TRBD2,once,CASTKALAGGPNNEQFF,TGTGCCAGCACCAAGGCGCTAGCGGGGGGACCGAACAATGAGCAGTTCTTC
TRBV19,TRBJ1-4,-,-,CASTQQPGRRDEKLFF,TGTGCCAGTACCCAACAGCCCGGGAGGAGAGACGAAAAACTGTTTTTT
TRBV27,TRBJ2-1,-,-,CASSLMGGSEQFF,TGTGCCAGCAGTTTAATGGGGGGAAGTGAGCAGTTCTTC
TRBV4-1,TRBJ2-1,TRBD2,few,CASSHPGRGDYNEQFF,TGCGCCAGCAGCCACCCCGGGCGGGGGGATTACAATGAGCAGTTCTTC
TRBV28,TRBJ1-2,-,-,CASSQQGPLNYGYTF,TGTGCCAGCAGCCAGCAGGGTCCCTTGAACTATGGCTACACCTTC
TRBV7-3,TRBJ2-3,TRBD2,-,CASSSGTSGATDTQYF,TGTGCCAGCAGCTCCGGGACTAGCGGGGCCACAGATACGCAGTATTTT
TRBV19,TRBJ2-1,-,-,CASSIAGMELYNEQFF,TGTGCCAGTAGTATTGCGGGGATGGAGCTCTACAATGAGCAGTTCTTC
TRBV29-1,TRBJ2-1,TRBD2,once,CSVVAGEGSYNEQFF,TGCAGCGTTGTAGCGGGAGAAGGGTCCTACAATGAGCAGTTCTTC
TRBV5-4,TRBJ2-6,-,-,CASSWPGANVLTF,TGTGCCAGCAGTTGGCCAGGGGCCAACGTCCTGACTTTC
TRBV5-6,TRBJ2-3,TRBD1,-,CASSPQGAVQHSPTDTQYF,TGTGCCAGCAGCCCACAGGGGGCCGTCCAGCACTCCCCAACAGATACGCAGTATTTT
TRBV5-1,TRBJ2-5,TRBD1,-,CASSWGQGGGQETQYF,TGCGCCAGCAGCTGGGGACAGGGAGGAGGGCAAGAGACCCAGTACTTC
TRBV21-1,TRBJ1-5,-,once,CASSQGQEHQPQHF,TGTGCCAGCAGCCAGGGGCAGGAGCATCAGCCCCAGCATTTT
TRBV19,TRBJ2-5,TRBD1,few,CASTLGTGGAETQYF,TGTGCCAGTACCCTGGGTACAGGGGGCGCAGAGACCCAGTACTTC
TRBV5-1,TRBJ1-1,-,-,CASSLDTPSMNTEAFF,TGCGCCAGCAGCTTGGATACGCCTTCTATGAACACTGAAGCTTTCTTT
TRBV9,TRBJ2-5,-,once,CASSVHSGGPQETQYF,TGTGCCAGCAGCGTACATAGCGGAGGCCCACAAGAGACCCAGTACTTC
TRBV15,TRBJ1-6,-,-,CATRADGPLHF,TGTGCCACCAGGGCAGACGGGCCCCTCCACTTT
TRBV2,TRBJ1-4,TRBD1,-,CASMPGQGFEKLFF,TGTGCCAGCATGCCGGGACAGGGCTTTGAAAAACTGTTTTTT
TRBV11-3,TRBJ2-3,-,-,CASSPGGTDTQYF,TGTGCCAGCAGCCCCGGAGGCACAGATACGCAGTATTTT
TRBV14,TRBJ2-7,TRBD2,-,CASSQEEESGLAGQTYSYEQYF,TGTGCCAGCAGCCAAGAGGAAGAAAGCGGACTAGCGGGACAGACTTACTCCTACGAGCAGTACTTC
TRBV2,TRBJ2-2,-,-,CASSPTIHTGELFF,TGTGCCAGCAGTCCCACAATCCACACCGGGGAGCTGTTTTTT
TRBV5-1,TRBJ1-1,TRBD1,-,CASSLRTGDMFTEAFF,TGCGCCAGCAGCCTTCGGACAGGGGATATGTTCACTGAAGCTTTCTTT
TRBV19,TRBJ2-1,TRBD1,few,CASSVRQGRTDNEQFF,TGTGCCAGTAGTGTCCGACAGGGGAGAACAGACAATGAGCAGTTCTTC
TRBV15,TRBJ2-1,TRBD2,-,CATSTLTPSGRSYNEQFF,TGTGCCACCAGCACCCTCACCCCTAGCGGGAGGTCCTACAATGAGCAGTTCTTC
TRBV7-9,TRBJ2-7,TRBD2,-,CASSSGTSIYEQYF,TGTGCCAGCAGCTCCGGGACTAGCATCTACGAGCAGTACTTC
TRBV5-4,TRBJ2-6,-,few,CASSSPGAGANVLTF,TGTGCCAGCAGCTCCCCTGGGGCCGGGGCCAACGTCCTGACTTTC
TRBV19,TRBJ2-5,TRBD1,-,CASSVGTATEEQYF,TGTGCCAGTAGTGTAGGGACAGCAACGGAGGAGCAGTACTTC
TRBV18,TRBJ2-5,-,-,CASSPPGETQYF,TGTGCCAGCTCACCACCCGGAGAGACCCAGTACTTC
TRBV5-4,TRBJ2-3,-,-,CASSRATVHTDTQYF,TGTGCCAGCAGCCGTGCGACAGTACACACAGATACGCAGTATTTT
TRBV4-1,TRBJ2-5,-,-,CASSQDVSRETQYF,TGCGCCAGCAGCCAGGATGTTAGCCGGGAGACCCAGTACTTC
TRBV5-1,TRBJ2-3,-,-,CASSLLPGVMTDTQYF,TGCGCCAGCAGCTTATTGCCGGGGGTAATGACAGATACGCAGTATTTT